The 16 T cell receptor beta chains presented below share a single source sample, sequenced in a study of blood T cells in healthy people across ages. Sample-barcoded 5' priming and a J-beta primer mix drove a second PCR of roughly 7 to 11 cycles. MiXCR, run by TCRdb on the 5' RACE reads, gives a single entry per CDR3 protein. The data show hundreds of thousands of distinct CDR3 sequences, 40% to 50% seen once. The source material was blood. The source of these receptors is a man aged 55-75 years in good health.

The sample holds a few counts of this clonotype. This may stem from a read error, because a much larger clone lies one nucleotide away. The chain joins TRBV7-9 to TRBJ2-1, with D tentatively TRBD2 (6 bases). TRBJ2-7 explains the end of the DNA better; the J call may be wrong. Germline V gene lookup returns CDR1 SEHNR and CDR2 FQNEAQ (reference sequence). The CDR3 totals 16 residues. CDR3 loop: CASSLPAGSSYNEQYF. The CDR3, as DNA: TGTGCCAGCAGCTTACCGGCGGGGAGCTCCTACAATGAGCAGTACTTC.

The rearrangement uses TRBV3-1 and TRBJ2-7; 7 nucleotides match TRBD2. Germline V gives CDR1 LGHDT, CDR2 YNNKEL (reference sequence). The trim removed 6 bases at V and 12 bases at J, leaving 11 bases unmatched. CDR3 length: 12 residues. DNA for the CDR3: TGTGCCAGCAGGCGTGGACGGACTAGTCTGTACTTC. Translation: CASRRGRTSLYF.

The CDR3 region has the DNA TGTGCCAGCTCACCGACCCAGGGGGCAGCCCCACAGTTCTTC. Translation gives CASSPTQGAAPQFF. V is TRBV18 and J is TRBJ2-1; 8 bases fit TRBD1. Losses at the gene ends were 3 bases for V and 13 bases for J; bases not matched to a gene: 11. This CDR3 region has 14 residues. Germline CDR1 is KGHSH and CDR2 is LQKENI.

A remark on this clonotype: A much more abundant neighbour one base away suggests this may be a read error. The chain couples TRBV7-2 to TRBJ2-1; tentatively, D is TRBD2 (5 bases). Trimming cost V 0 bases and J 7 bases, with 10 bases left between them. This CDR3 spans 14 amino acids. The V gene's germline CDR1 is SGHTA and CDR2 FQGNSA. The CDR3 is CASSLADTRNEQFF. The CDR3 DNA follows: TGTGCCAGCAGCTTAGCCGACACTAGAAATGAGCAGTTCTTC.

The gene calls are TRBV12-3 or TRBV12-4 and TRBJ2-1, with D maybe TRBD2 (6 bases). V was cut by 4 bases and J by 9 bases, with 16 bases left in between. The CDR3 runs to 14 residues. CDR3 sequence: CASSSSGARVEQFF. The CDR3 DNA follows: TGTGCCAGCAGTTCCTCGGGAGCGAGGGTTGAGCAGTTCTTC.

The rearrangement joins TRBV27 to TRBJ1-6; 7 bases fit TRBD1. CDR1 is MNHEY and CDR2 is SMNVEV in the germline V gene (reference sequence). The CDR3 runs to 16 residues. V dropped 9 bases and J dropped 6; count of bases not matched to a gene: 14. CDR3 protein: CASKTTGASSNSPLHF. The CDR3 bases are TGTGCCAGTAAAACAACAGGGGCATCGAGTAATTCACCCCTCCACTTT.

This clonotype was observed a few times. V is TRBV6-2 or TRBV6-3 and J is TRBJ1-2; TRBD1 agrees at 8 bases. V was pared by 6 bases and J by 8 bases, with 5 bases of the junction left unmatched. The CDR3 runs 12 residues. The germline gives CDR1 MNHEY, CDR2 SVGEGT. CDR3 DNA sequence: TGTGCCAGCAGGGACAGGGCGGAAGGCTACACCTTC. Amino acids: CASRDRAEGYTF.

This clonotype was recorded many times. This chain links TRBV28 with TRBJ2-2, with D tentatively TRBD1 (5 bases). V lost 7 bases and J lost 4, with 7 bases in between. This CDR3 contains 12 residues. Per the germline V gene, CDR1 is MDHEN and CDR2 is SYDVKM. The CDR3 loop reads CASTDSTGELFF. The CDR3 DNA sequence: TGTGCCAGCACCGACAGCACCGGGGAGCTGTTTTTT.

This clonotype was detected once. V is TRBV28 and J is TRBJ2-4, with TRBD1 matching 11 bases. The germline gives CDR1 MDHEN, CDR2 SYDVKM. This CDR3 has 15 amino acids. The J segment lost 13 bases and the V segment lost 5 bases, leaving 13 bases of the junction unmatched. The CDR3 DNA follows: TGTGCCAGCAGTCCATCCGGGACAGGGGGTAATCGGCAGTACTTC. This sequence encodes CASSPSGTGGNRQYF.

The rearrangement joins TRBV4-3 to TRBJ1-4; D not certain. The V gene's germline CDR1 is LGHNA and CDR2 YSLEER. V was clipped by 2 bases and J by 3 bases, with 7 bases between them. There are 14 residues in the CDR3. CDR3 coding DNA: TGCGCCAGCAGCCAACACTGGGCTAATGAAAAACTGTTTTTT. It is translated as CASSQHWANEKLFF.

This clonotype was counted between two and nine times. The gene calls are TRBV15 and TRBJ2-7; no clear D. The better agreement between TRBJ2-4 and the DNA end casts doubt on the J call. The germline V gene encodes CDR1 LNHNV and CDR2 YYDKDF (reference sequence). The CDR3 length is 13 residues. CDR3 coding DNA: TGTGCCACCAGCAGAGATACGAATAACATTCAGTACTTC. This gives the protein CATSRDTNNIQYF.

The rearrangement uses TRBV7-2 and TRBJ2-4; TRBD2 might be the D (6 bases). The last part of the DNA fits TRBJ2-7 better; the J call may be wrong. This CDR3 has 14 amino acids. CDR1 and CDR2 from the germline V gene are SGHTA and FQGNSA. The CDR3 reads CASRSGTGSYEQYF. CDR3 DNA sequence: TGTGCCAGCAGATCCGGGACTGGCTCCTACGAGCAGTACTTC.

In its sample, this clonotype was seen a few times. CDR3 in amino acids: CASRAGGFDEQFF. Here the CDR3 DNA reads TGCGCCAGCAGGGCGGGGGGTTTCGATGAGCAGTTCTTC. This chain connects TRBV5-1 to TRBJ2-1; the match to TRBD2 covers 8 bases. The CDR3 is 13 residues long. The V gene end was trimmed by 5 bases and the J gene end by 8 bases; junction bases not matched to a gene: 6. Germline assignment: CDR1 SGHRS and CDR2 YFSETQ.

The V and J genes are TRBV20-1 and TRBJ2-1; 8 bases fit TRBD2. Germline V gene sequence: CDR1 DFQATT, CDR2 SNEGSKA (reference sequence). The V and J ends lost 4 bases and 8 bases, in that order; junction bases with no gene match: 7. The CDR3 runs to 13 residues. The DNA of the CDR3 is TGCAGTGCTAATTCGGGGGGGATGCATGAGCAGTTCTTC. This codes for CSANSGGMHEQFF.

This clonotype was detected a few times. The chain employs TRBV6-5 and TRBJ1-6; 9 nucleotides agree with TRBD1. V shed 6 bases, J shed 7 bases, and the junction held 4 bases outside the gene matches. This CDR3 has 14 amino acids. Germline loops: CDR1 MNHEY, CDR2 SVGAGI. CDR3 nucleotide sequence: TGTGCCAGCAGAGGACAGGGGAAAAATTCACCCCTCCACTTT. It specifies CASRGQGKNSPLHF.

This clonotype was seen a handful of times. The gene calls are TRBV9 and TRBJ2-3; 9 bases fit TRBD2. Germline V gives CDR1 SGDLS, CDR2 YYNGEE. The CDR3 has 15 amino acids. V lost 3 bases, J lost 7 bases, and 9 bases stayed unmatched. The chain's CDR3 is CASSARGGDLNTQYF. CDR3 sequence (DNA): TGTGCCAGCAGCGCCCGCGGGGGGGATCTAAATACGCAGTATTTT.